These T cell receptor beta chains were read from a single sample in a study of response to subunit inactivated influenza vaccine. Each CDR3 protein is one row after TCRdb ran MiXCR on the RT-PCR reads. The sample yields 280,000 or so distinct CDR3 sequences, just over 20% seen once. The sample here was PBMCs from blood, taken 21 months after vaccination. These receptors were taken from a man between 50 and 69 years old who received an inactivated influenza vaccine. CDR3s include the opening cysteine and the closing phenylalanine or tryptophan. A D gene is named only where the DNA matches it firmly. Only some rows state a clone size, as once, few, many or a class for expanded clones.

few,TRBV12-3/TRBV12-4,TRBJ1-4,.,CASSQSVGAGDFGTNEKLFF,TGTGCCAGCAGTCAGTCGGTTGGGGCAGGGGACTTTGGCACTAATGAAAAACTGTTTTTT
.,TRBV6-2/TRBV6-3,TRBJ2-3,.,CASSSRDTQYF,TGTGCCAGCAGTTCGCGAGATACGCAGTATTTT
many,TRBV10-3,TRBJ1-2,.,CAILGPANYGYTF,TGTGCCATCTTGGGCCCGGCTAACTATGGCTACACCTTC
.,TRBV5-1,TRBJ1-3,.,CASSSGQGVGNTIYF,TGCGCCAGCAGCTCCGGGCAGGGTGTGGGAAACACCATATATTTT
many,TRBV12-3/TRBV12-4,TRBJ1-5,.,CASSLAQVSNQPQHF,TGTGCCAGCAGTTTAGCGCAGGTCAGCAATCAGCCCCAGCATTTT
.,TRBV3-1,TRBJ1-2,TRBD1,CASSQDQTGSYGYTF,TGTGCCAGCAGCCAAGATCAGACAGGGAGTTATGGCTACACCTTC
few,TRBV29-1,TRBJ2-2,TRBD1,CSVEGGARTGELFF,TGCAGCGTAGAAGGGGGCGCGCGCACCGGGGAGCTGTTTTTT
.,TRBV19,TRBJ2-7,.,CASSIAAGSYEQYF,TGTGCCAGTAGTATAGCGGCGGGAAGCTACGAGCAGTACTTC
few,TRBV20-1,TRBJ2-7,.,CSARDSGNEQYF,TGCAGTGCTAGAGATTCAGGGAACGAGCAGTACTTC
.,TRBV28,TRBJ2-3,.,CASSPPYGRGTDTQYF,TGTGCCAGCAGTCCCCCCTACGGGAGAGGCACAGATACGCAGTATTTT
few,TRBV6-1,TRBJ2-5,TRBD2,CASSGAVSGTGETQYF,TGTGCCAGCAGTGGGGCGGTTAGCGGGACGGGGGAGACCCAGTACTTC
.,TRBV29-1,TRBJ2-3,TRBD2,CSVELAGRTDTQYF,TGCAGCGTTGAACTAGCGGGTCGCACAGATACGCAGTATTTT
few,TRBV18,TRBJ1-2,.,CASSPSGPGGTNYGYTF,TGTGCCAGCTCACCGTCCGGCCCGGGGGGCACTAACTATGGCTACACCTTC
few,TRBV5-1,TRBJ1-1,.,CASSLEKGLNTEAFF,TGCGCCAGCAGCTTGGAGAAAGGTTTGAACACTGAAGCTTTCTTT
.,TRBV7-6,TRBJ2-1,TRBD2,CASSLVPSGNNEQFF,TGTGCCAGCAGCTTAGTGCCTAGCGGGAACAATGAGCAGTTCTTC
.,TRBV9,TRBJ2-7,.,CASSPKHAGYYEQYF,TGTGCCAGCAGCCCCAAACACGCCGGGTACTACGAGCAGTACTTC
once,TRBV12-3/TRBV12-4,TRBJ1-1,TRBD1,CANSYGTVAMNTETFF,TGTGCCAACAGTTACGGGACAGTGGCAATGAACACTGAAACTTTCTTT
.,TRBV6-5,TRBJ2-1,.,CASSSYWALFF,TGTGCCAGCAGTTCCTATTGGGCCCTGTTCTTC
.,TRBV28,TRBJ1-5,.,CATDRPSQPQHF,TGTGCCACCGACAGGCCCAGCCAGCCCCAGCATTTT
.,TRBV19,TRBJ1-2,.,CASARDTGGYTF,TGTGCCAGTGCCCGGGACACGGGGGGCTACACCTTC
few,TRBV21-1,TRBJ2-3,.,CASSAPSGSTDTQYF,TGTGCCAGCAGCGCGCCTAGCGGAAGCACAGATACGCAGTATTTT
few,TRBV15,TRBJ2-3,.,CATSRDGGRDTQYF,TGTGCCACCAGCAGAGATGGAGGAAGAGATACGCAGTATTTT
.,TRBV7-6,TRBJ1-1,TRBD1,CASSLAQGASTEAFF,TGTGCCAGCAGCTTAGCGCAGGGGGCGAGCACTGAAGCTTTCTTT
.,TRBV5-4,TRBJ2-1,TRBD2,CASSLGGLGINYDNEQFF,TGTGCCAGCAGCTTGGGCGGACTAGGGATAAATTACGACAATGAGCAGTTCTTC
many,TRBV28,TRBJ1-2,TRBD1,CASSSASGQGNYGYTF,TGTGCCAGCAGCTCCGCAAGTGGACAGGGGAACTATGGCTACACCTTC
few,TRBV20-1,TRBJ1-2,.,CSASYRERAYGYTF,TGCAGTGCTTCCTACAGGGAGCGGGCCTATGGCTACACCTTC
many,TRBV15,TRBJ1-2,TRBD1,CATSRTGLNYGYTF,TGTGCCACCAGTCGGACAGGACTAAACTATGGCTACACCTTC
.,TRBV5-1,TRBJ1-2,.,CASSPRVFGYGYTF,TGCGCCAGCAGCCCGAGGGTGTTTGGATATGGCTACACCTTC
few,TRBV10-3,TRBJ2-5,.,CAISQTDKRETQYF,TGTGCCATCAGTCAGACAGACAAGCGCGAGACCCAGTACTTC
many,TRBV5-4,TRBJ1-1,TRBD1,CASSIQGANTEAFF,TGTGCCAGCAGCATACAGGGGGCGAACACTGAAGCTTTCTTT
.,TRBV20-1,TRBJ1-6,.,CSARDGPYNSPLHF,TGCAGTGCTAGAGACGGGCCCTATAATTCACCCCTCCACTTT
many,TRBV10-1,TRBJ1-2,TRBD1,CASSFLGTGIVYTF,TGCGCCAGCAGCTTCCTCGGGACAGGGATTGTCTACACCTTC
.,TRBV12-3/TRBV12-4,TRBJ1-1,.,CASSLSPGQATEAFF,TGTGCCAGCAGTTTAAGTCCAGGCCAAGCCACTGAAGCTTTCTTT
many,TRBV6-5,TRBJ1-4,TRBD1,CASSWTGDATNEKLFF,TGTGCCAGCAGCTGGACAGGAGATGCAACTAATGAAAAACTGTTTTTT
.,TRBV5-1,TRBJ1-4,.,CASSFSRGGNEKLFF,TGCGCCAGCAGCTTCTCGAGGGGCGGTAATGAAAAACTGTTTTTT
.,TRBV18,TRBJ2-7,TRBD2,CASSPQLGAGSYEQYF,TGTGCCAGCTCTCCGCAATTGGGAGCGGGATCCTACGAGCAGTACTTC
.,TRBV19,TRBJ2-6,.,CASKTIKGAGANVLTF,TGTGCCAGTAAGACGATTAAGGGCGCTGGGGCCAACGTCCTGACTTTC
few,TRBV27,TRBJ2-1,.,CASSLSHRNEQFF,TGTGCCAGCAGTTTATCTCACCGCAATGAGCAGTTCTTC
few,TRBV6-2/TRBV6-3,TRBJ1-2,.,CASSSQAYGYTF,TGTGCCAGCAGTTCCCAGGCCTATGGCTACACCTTC
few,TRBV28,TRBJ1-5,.,CASSPTGKPQHF,TGTGCCAGCAGCCCCACCGGAAAGCCCCAGCATTTT
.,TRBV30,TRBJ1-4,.,CAWTQPGTHYEKLFF,TGTGCCTGGACCCAGCCAGGGACCCATTATGAAAAACTGTTTTTT
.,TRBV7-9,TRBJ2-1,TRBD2,CASSRAAGGPGNEQFF,TGTGCCAGCAGCCGTGCAGCGGGGGGGCCGGGGAATGAGCAGTTCTTC
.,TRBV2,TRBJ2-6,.,CASTRWSSGANVLTF,TGTGCCAGCACTCGGTGGAGCTCTGGGGCCAACGTCCTGACTTTC
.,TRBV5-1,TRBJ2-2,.,CASSSLARGYTGELFF,TGCGCCAGCAGCTCTTTAGCGCGAGGGTACACCGGGGAGCTGTTTTTT
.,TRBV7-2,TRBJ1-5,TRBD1,CASSGPGGGHQPQHF,TGTGCCAGCAGCGGACCAGGGGGCGGCCATCAGCCCCAGCATTTT
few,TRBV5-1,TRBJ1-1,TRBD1,CASSLRTGGKGTEAFF,TGCGCCAGCAGCCTCCGGACAGGGGGCAAAGGGACTGAAGCTTTCTTT
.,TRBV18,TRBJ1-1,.,CASSPVFGTLNTEAFF,TGTGCCAGCTCACCAGTTTTCGGGACCTTGAACACTGAAGCTTTCTTT
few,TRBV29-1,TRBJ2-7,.,CSVDSGTNSYEQYF,TGCAGCGTTGATTCCGGGACAAATTCCTACGAGCAGTACTTC
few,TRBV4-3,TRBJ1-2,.,CASSQDLRRGFNYGYTF,TGCGCCAGCAGCCAAGATTTGAGGAGGGGGTTTAACTATGGCTACACCTTC
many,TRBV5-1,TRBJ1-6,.,CASSSTDNSPLHF,TGCGCCAGCAGCTCTACAGATAATTCACCCCTCCACTTT
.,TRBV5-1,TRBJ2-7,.,CASSQLATLEQYF,TGCGCCAGCAGCCAGCTAGCCACTTTAGAGCAGTACTTC
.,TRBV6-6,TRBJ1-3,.,CASRGRNTIYF,TGTGCCAGCAGGGGGAGAAACACCATATATTTT
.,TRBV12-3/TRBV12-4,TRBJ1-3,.,CASSTTGYSGNTIYF,TGTGCCAGCAGTACGACAGGATACTCTGGAAACACCATATATTTT
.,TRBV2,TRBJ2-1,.,CASRRDSNNEQFF,TGTGCCAGCAGACGGGACTCAAACAATGAGCAGTTCTTC
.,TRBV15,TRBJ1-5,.,CATSLNRDSNQPQHF,TGTGCCACCAGCTTAAACAGGGATAGCAATCAGCCCCAGCATTTT